These T cell receptor beta chains were read from a single sample in a study of lymphopenia after photon versus proton radiotherapy. Assay: immunoSEQ multiplex PCR; the TCRdb copy retains only in-frame clones and omits some. Of 89,000 or so clones in the sample, more than 70% were seen once. The sample in question was peripheral blood, obtained from a patient treated with proton-based radiotherapy. These receptors all come from a man between 60 and 70 years old with pancreatic cancer. The CDR3 runs from the conserved cysteine through the conserved F or W. Fields, in order: clone size, J gene, V gene, D gene, CDR3 protein, CDR3 DNA. A D gene is named only where the DNA matches it firmly. Clone size, where shown, is once, few, many, or a class for clones that have expanded.

NA,TRBJ2-2,TRBV10-3,NA,CAISGAANTGELFF,TGTGCCATCAGTGGAGCCGCTAACACCGGGGAGCTGTTTTTT
NA,TRBJ2-7,TRBV5-6,NA,CASSRVGLYEQYF,TGTGCCAGCAGCCGGGTGGGTCTATACGAGCAGTACTTC
few,TRBJ2-1,TRBV7-2,NA,CASSLVGSPSSYNEQFF,TGTGCCAGCAGCTTAGTGGGTAGTCCCAGCTCCTACAATGAGCAGTTCTTC
NA,TRBJ2-7,TRBV2,NA,CASSEEGSGLGRQYF,TGTGCCAGCAGTGAAGAGGGGTCGGGGCTTGGGCGGCAGTACTTC
NA,TRBJ2-7,TRBV30,NA,CAWSIGPAEQYF,TGTGCCTGGAGTATAGGTCCAGCCGAGCAGTACTTC
NA,TRBJ1-5,TRBV6-4,TRBD1,CASSPDRGRPQHF,TGTGCCAGCAGCCCCGACAGGGGGAGGCCCCAGCATTTT
NA,TRBJ2-2,TRBV5-8,NA,CASSPPGELFF,TGTGCCAGCAGCCCCCCCGGGGAGCTGTTTTTT
NA,TRBJ2-5,TRBV7-9,TRBD2,CASSGGTSGRKETQYF,TGTGCCAGCAGCGGGGGGACTAGCGGGAGGAAAGAGACCCAGTACTTC
NA,TRBJ2-3,TRBV4-2,TRBD2,CASSQQTSGIFDTQYF,TGTGCCAGCAGCCAACAAACTAGCGGGATTTTCGATACGCAGTATTTT
NA,TRBJ2-5,TRBV6-6,NA,CASSYPQGSETQYF,TGTGCCAGCAGCTACCCGCAGGGCTCAGAGACCCAGTACTTC
NA,TRBJ2-5,TRBV6-5,TRBD1,CASRRDRGATQYF,TGTGCCAGCAGGAGGGACAGGGGGGCGACCCAGTACTTC
NA,TRBJ1-5,TRBV28,TRBD1,CAIQGAGISNQPQHF,TGTGCAATACAGGGGGCTGGTATTAGCAATCAGCCCCAGCATTTT
NA,TRBJ1-3,TRBV5-1,NA,CASSLARQSSGNTIYF,TGCGCCAGCAGCTTGGCGAGACAGAGCTCTGGAAACACCATATATTTT
NA,TRBJ1-3,TRBV28,NA,CASSLRHSGNTIYF,TGTGCCAGCAGTTTACGACACTCTGGAAACACCATATATTTT
NA,TRBJ2-3,TRBV7-2,TRBD2,CASSLGFLAGGRADTQYF,TGTGCCAGCAGCTTAGGTTTCTTAGCGGGAGGGCGGGCAGATACGCAGTATTTT
NA,TRBJ2-2,TRBV7-2,TRBD2,CASSLVASGSGNTGELFF,TGTGCCAGCAGCTTAGTAGCTAGCGGGAGTGGGAACACCGGGGAGCTGTTTTTT
NA,TRBJ1-3,TRBV4-3,NA,CASSQDRNTIYF,TGCGCCAGCAGCCAAGATAGGAACACCATATATTTT
NA,TRBJ2-3,TRBV4-2,NA,CASSQATTDTQYF,TGTGCCAGCAGCCAAGCAACCACAGATACGCAGTATTTT